What follows describes a single TCR beta chain. Profiled with immunoSEQ multiplex PCR; TCRdb holds only in-frame clones, not every one. The table records over 150,000 clones, around 83% of them present only once. Per germline, CDR1 LGHNT and CDR2 FRNRAP. With 6 bases removed from V and 10 bases from J, the gap between germline ends came to 18 bases. This CDR3 comprises 13 residues. The source of the sample is a study of blood T cell repertoires in COVID-19. Sequenced material: peripheral blood. The gene calls are TRBV12-5 and TRBJ2-5; TRBD2 might be the D (7 bases). The clonotype originates from an older woman who had recovered from COVID-19. As DNA, the CDR3 is TGTGCTAGTGGCGCTGAGGGGGGGGTTGGCCAGTACTTC. This codes for CASGAEGGVGQYF.